The T cell receptor beta chain under discussion was sequenced for a study of cytomegalovirus exposure and HLA in healthy donors. General observations from the study: What TCR beta sequences reportedly achieved was accurate prediction of HLA-A and HLA-B alleles in most subjects.

60 Vbeta and 13 Jbeta primers were used in PCR. Assay used: immunoSEQ multiplex PCR; TCRdb lists only in-frame clones, some missing. The repertoire consists of just over 150,000 clones, with around 76% occurring once and the leading ten covering roughly 2%. The CDR3 length is 13 residues. The V end lost 8 bases, the J end lost 3 bases, and 8 bases lay between the germline ends. Per germline, CDR1 SNHLY and CDR2 FYNNEI. This clone came up a few times. Its antigen is still unknown. V usage is TRBV2 and J usage is TRBJ1-6, with D hard to call. This TCR was sampled from a female donor in good health and CMV-seronegative. Sequenced: PBMCs. The CDR3, as DNA: TGTGCCAGCGGGCCGGACTATAATTCACCCCTCCACTTT. Its translation: CASGPDYNSPLHF.